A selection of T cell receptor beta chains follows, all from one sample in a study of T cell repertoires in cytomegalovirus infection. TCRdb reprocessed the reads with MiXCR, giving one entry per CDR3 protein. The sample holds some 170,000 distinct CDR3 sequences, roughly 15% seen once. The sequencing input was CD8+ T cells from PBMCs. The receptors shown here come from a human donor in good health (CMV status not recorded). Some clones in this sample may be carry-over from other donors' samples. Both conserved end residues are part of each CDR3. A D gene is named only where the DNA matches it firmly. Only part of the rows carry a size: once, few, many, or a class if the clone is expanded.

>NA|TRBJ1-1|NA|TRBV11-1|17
TGTGCCAGCAGCTCCCAGGATCGGTATCCTTTTGACTTTGAAGCTTTCTTT
CASSSQDRYPFDFEAFF
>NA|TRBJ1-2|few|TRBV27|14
TGTGCCAGCAGTCCCGGAACAGGCTTCTATGGCTACACCTTC
CASSPGTGFYGYTF
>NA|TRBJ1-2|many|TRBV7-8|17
TGTGCCAGCAGCTTAAAGTCTCCAGGGTTACTTAACTATGGCTACACCTTC
CASSLKSPGLLNYGYTF
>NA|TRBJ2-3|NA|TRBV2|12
TGTGCCAGCAGGGCTAGCACAGATACGCAGTATTTT
CASRASTDTQYF
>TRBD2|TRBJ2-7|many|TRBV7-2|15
TGTGCCAGCAGATTCCATAGCGGGGACTCCTACGAGCAGTACTTC
CASRFHSGDSYEQYF
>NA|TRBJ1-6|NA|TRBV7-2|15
TGTGCCAGCAGCCCCGGACAGTCCCCTAGGTCACCCCTCCACTTT
CASSPGQSPRSPLHF
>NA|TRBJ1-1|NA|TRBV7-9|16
TGTGCCAGCAGCCCCCTCCCGAGGGTGGGGAACACTGAAGCTTTCTTT
CASSPLPRVGNTEAFF
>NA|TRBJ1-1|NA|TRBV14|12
TGTGCCAGCAGCCAACTCTCCCGGACGGCTTTCTTT
CASSQLSRTAFF
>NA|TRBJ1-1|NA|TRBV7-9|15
TGTGCCAGCAGCTTATTGAGGACGGGGAACACTGAAGCTTTCTTT
CASSLLRTGNTEAFF
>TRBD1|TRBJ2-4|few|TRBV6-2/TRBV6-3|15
TGTGCCAGCAGTGGGGTCGGACAGGACCAAAACATTCAGTACTTC
CASSGVGQDQNIQYF
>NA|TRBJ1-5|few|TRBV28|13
TGTGCCAGCAGGTTTTCTAGGAATCAGCCCCAGCATTTT
CASRFSRNQPQHF
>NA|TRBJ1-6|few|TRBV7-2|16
TGTGCCAGCAGCTTATCGGACTCTACCTATAATTCACCCCTCCACTTT
CASSLSDSTYNSPLHF
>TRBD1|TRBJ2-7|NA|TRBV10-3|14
TGTGCCATCAGGGCAGGGGGCGAAGTTGGCGAGCAGTACTTC
CAIRAGGEVGEQYF
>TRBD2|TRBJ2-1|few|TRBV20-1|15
TGCAGTGCTAGCACGGGACTAGCGGGGTGGAATGAGCAGTTCTTC
CSASTGLAGWNEQFF
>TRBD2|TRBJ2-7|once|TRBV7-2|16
TGTGCCAGCAGCTTGACCAGGACTAGCGGGACCTACGAGCAGTACTTC
CASSLTRTSGTYEQYF
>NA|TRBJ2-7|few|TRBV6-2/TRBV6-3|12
TGTGCCAGTTTCGGGACATCTTACGAGCAGTACTTC
CASFGTSYEQYF
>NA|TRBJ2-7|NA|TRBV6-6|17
TGTGCCAGCAGTTCCAACGAGGGACCGTACCTCTGGAACGAGCAGTACTTC
CASSSNEGPYLWNEQYF
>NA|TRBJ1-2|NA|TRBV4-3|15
TGCGCCAGCAGCCAAGATTTAGGGGCAGGGAGAGGCTACACCTTC
CASSQDLGAGRGYTF
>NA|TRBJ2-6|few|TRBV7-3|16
TGTGCCAGCAGGGCCCTCTCTGGGTCTGGGGCCAACGTCCTGACTTTC
CASRALSGSGANVLTF
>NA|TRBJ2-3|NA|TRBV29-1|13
TGCAGCGTGGGGGGACGTCCCCCAGATACGCAGTATTTT
CSVGGRPPDTQYF
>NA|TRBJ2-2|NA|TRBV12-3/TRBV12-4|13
TGTGCCAGCAGCGTCCTGAAAGGGGTGGAGCTGTTTTTT
CASSVLKGVELFF
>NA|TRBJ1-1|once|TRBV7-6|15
TGTGCCAGCAGCTTAGATCAGGGCCGGACCACTGAAGCTTTCTTT
CASSLDQGRTTEAFF
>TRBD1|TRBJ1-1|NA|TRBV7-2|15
TGTGCCAGCAGCTCGAACGACAGGGTCTACACTGAAGCTTTCTTT
CASSSNDRVYTEAFF
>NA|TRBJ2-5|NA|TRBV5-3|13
TGTGCCAGAAGCTTGGCCGGGGTTGAGACCCAGTACTTC
CARSLAGVETQYF
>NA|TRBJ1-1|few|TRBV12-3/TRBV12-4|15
TGTGCCAGCAGTCTAACAGGCCCGGCGGGGACTGAAGCTTTCTTT
CASSLTGPAGTEAFF
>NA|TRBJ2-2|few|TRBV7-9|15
TGTGCCAGCAGCATCGGGGGAAAGCACACCGGGGAGCTGTTTTTT
CASSIGGKHTGELFF
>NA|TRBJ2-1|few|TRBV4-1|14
TGTGCCAGCAGCCAAGATATAAGTGGAAATGAGCAGTTCTTC
CASSQDISGNEQFF
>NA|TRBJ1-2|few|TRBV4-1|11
TGTGCCAGCAGCCAAGAGAACGGCTACACCTTC
CASSQENGYTF
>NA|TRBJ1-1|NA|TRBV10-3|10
TGTGCTTCCGGGGGGAACGAAGCTTTCTTT
CASGGNEAFF
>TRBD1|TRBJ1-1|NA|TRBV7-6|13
TGTGCCAGCAGCACCAGGGGGTTCACTGAAGCTTTCTTT
CASSTRGFTEAFF
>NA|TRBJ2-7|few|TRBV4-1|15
TGCGCCAGCAGCCAAGATAAAGGTGGAGGGGGTGAGCAGTACTTC
CASSQDKGGGGEQYF
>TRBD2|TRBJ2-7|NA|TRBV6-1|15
TGTGCCAGCAGCATCGCTCCTAGCGGGCACTACGAGCAGTACTTC
CASSIAPSGHYEQYF
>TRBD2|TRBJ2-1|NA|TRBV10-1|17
TGCGCCAGCAGTGATGGGACTAGCGGGGGGGCATACAATGAGCAGTTCTTC
CASSDGTSGGAYNEQFF
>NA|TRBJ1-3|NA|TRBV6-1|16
TGTGCCAGCAGTTACCCCGGTCCGAGCTCTGGAAACACCATATATTTT
CASSYPGPSSGNTIYF
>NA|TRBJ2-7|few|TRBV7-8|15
TGTGCCAGCAGCCCTTGGACAGCACATTCCTACGAGCAGTACTTC
CASSPWTAHSYEQYF
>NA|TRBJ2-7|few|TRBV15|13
TGTGCCACCAGCAGTGGGCAGGGGTACGAGCAGTACTTC
CATSSGQGYEQYF
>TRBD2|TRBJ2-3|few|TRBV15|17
TGTGCCACCAGCAGACTTGGACTAGCGGGGAGCACAGATACGCAGTATTTT
CATSRLGLAGSTDTQYF
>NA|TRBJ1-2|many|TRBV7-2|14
TGTGCCAGCAGCCCGCGGGGGGTTGGGGACGGCTACACCTTC
CASSPRGVGDGYTF
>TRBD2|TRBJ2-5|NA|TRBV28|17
TGTGCCAGCAGCTCTGGGACTAGCGGGGGCCAGGGAGAGACCCAGTACTTC
CASSSGTSGGQGETQYF
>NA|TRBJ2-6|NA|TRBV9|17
TGTGCCAGCAGCTCCAGAATACAGGGCTCTGGGGCCAACGTCCTGACTTTC
CASSSRIQGSGANVLTF
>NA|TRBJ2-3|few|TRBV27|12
TGTGCCAGCAGTTCGGACCCCGATACGCAGTATTTT
CASSSDPDTQYF
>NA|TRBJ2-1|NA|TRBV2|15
TGTGCCAGCAGTGAAGTTAGCGCCTCCTACAATGAGCAGTTCTTC
CASSEVSASYNEQFF
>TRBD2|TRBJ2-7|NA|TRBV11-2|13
TGTGCCAGCAAACCGGGGACTAAGGGGGAGCAGTACTTC
CASKPGTKGEQYF
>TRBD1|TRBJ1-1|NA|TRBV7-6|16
TGTGCCAGCAGCTCGGGGATCGGACAGGGGGGCACTGAAGCTTTCTTT
CASSSGIGQGGTEAFF
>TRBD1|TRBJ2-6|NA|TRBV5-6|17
TGTGCCAGCAGCTTCCGGGACAGGCTCTCTGGGGCCAACGTCCTGACTTTC
CASSFRDRLSGANVLTF